The 16 T cell receptor beta chains listed next were all sequenced from one sample in a study of cytomegalovirus exposure and HLA in healthy donors. Amplification used 60 Vbeta primers and 13 Jbeta primers. TCRdb keeps only in-frame clones here, not all; method: immunoSEQ multiplex PCR. The sample yields 55,000 to 65,000 clones, 85% seen once. Sequenced sample: PBMCs. These receptors were taken from a female donor in good health and CMV-seronegative.

The chain couples TRBV7-9 to TRBJ2-7; D might be TRBD1 (5 bases). CDR1 is SEHNR and CDR2 is FQNEAQ in the germline V gene (reference sequence). V lost 5 bases, J lost 5 bases, and 16 bases lay in between. The CDR3 sequence is 14 residues long. The CDR3 nucleotides read TGTGCCAGCAGCCCCCCCAGGGCAGGACACGAGCAGTACTTC. Encoded protein: CASSPPRAGHEQYF.

This rearrangement joins TRBV5-5 to TRBJ2-7, with 9 bases identical to TRBD1. Germline lookup yields CDR1 SGHKS and CDR2 YYEKEE (reference sequence). The CDR3 contains 15 residues. J was trimmed by 2 bases and V by 5 bases; bases with no gene match: 8. The CDR3 region is CASSKPGQGPYEQYF. DNA for the CDR3: TGTGCCAGCAGTAAACCGGGACAGGGTCCCTACGAGCAGTACTTC. Full variable domain (remainder filled in from reference TRBV5-5 and TRBJ2-7): DAGVTQSPTHLIKTRGQQVTLRCSPISGHKSVSWYQQVLGQGPQFIFQYYEKEERGRGNFPDRFSARQFPNYSSELNVNALLLGDSALYLCASSKPGQGPYEQYFGPGTRLTVT.

The CDR3 DNA reads TGCGCCAGCAGCTCACAACCACCAAAGGACTCCGCCTACGAGCAGTACTTC. Its translation is CASSSQPPKDSAYEQYF. The chain has TRBV5-1 and TRBJ2-7, with a possible D match to TRBD2 (5 bases). Germline V gene lookup returns CDR1 SGHRS and CDR2 YFSETQ. This CDR3 has 17 amino acids. V was pared by 3 bases and J by 2 bases, with 21 bases between.

The rearrangement links TRBV7-2 to TRBJ2-3, with 9 bases that match TRBD1. The CDR3 is 15 residues long. The trim removed 5 bases at V and 8 bases at J, leaving 11 bases unmatched. Germline loops: CDR1 SGHTA, CDR2 FQGNSA. The CDR3 nucleotides read TGTGCCAGCAGCCTCATGGACAGGGGAATAAGTACGCAGTATTTT. It yields the protein CASSLMDRGISTQYF.

This chain links TRBV5-4 with TRBJ2-1; 10 bases match TRBD2. The germline V gene encodes CDR1 SGHNT and CDR2 YYREEE (reference sequence). The V segment lost 1 base and the J segment 5 bases; nucleotides outside the gene matches: 6. This CDR3 has 16 residues. CDR3 sequence (DNA): TGTGCCAGCAGCTTGTCGGTACTAGCGGGAAACAATGAGCAGTTCTTC. Encoded protein: CASSLSVLAGNNEQFF.

The gene calls are TRBV7-4 and TRBJ1-4; D gene uncertain. The germline V gene has CDR1 SGHVT and CDR2 SQSDAQ. V was clipped by 6 bases and J by 7 bases, with 18 bases between them. The CDR3 spans 15 residues. The CDR3 DNA reads TGTGCCAGCAGGTACGCAGGAGGAACGGGTGAAAAACTGTTTTTT. Residues: CASRYAGGTGEKLFF.

The chain carries TRBV4-2 and TRBJ2-7; 7 bases align to TRBD2. The junction had 9 bases not matched to a gene; V was cut back by 1 base and J by 6 bases. Germline values: CDR1 LGHNA, CDR2 YNFKEQ. This CDR3 contains 15 residues. CDR3 in DNA: TGTGCCAGCAGCCAAGGGGACTACCCCGAGAGCGAGCAGTACTTC. Protein: CASSQGDYPESEQYF.

This chain connects TRBV2 to TRBJ2-7; TRBD2 aligns across 9 bases. Germline V gene lookup returns CDR1 SNHLY and CDR2 FYNNEI. CDR3 length: 15 residues. V was pared by 2 bases and J by 7 bases, with 9 bases of the junction left unmatched. CDR3 DNA sequence: TGTGCCAGCAGTGAATCATCTTGGAGCGGGGGGGAGCAGTACTTC. This gives the protein CASSESSWSGGEQYF. Full variable domain (outside the CDR3, taken from reference TRBV2 and TRBJ2-7): EPEVTQTPSHQVTQMGQEVILRCVPISNHLYFYWYRQILGQKVEFLVSFYNNEISEKSEIFDDQFSVERPDGSNFTLKIRSTKLEDSAMYFCASSESSWSGGEQYFGPGTRLTVT.

The rearrangement uses TRBV7-9 and TRBJ1-3; 7 nucleotides agree with TRBD1. In germline, CDR1 is SEHNR, CDR2 FQNEAQ (reference sequence). This CDR3 comprises 16 residues. V was pared by 8 bases and J by 0 bases, with 10 bases of the junction left unmatched. The CDR3 region has the DNA TGTGCCAGCGCCGGACAGGCGGGCCTCTCTGGAAACACCATATATTTT. This codes for CASAGQAGLSGNTIYF.

This clone has just a few counts. V gene TRBV6-5 combines with J gene TRBJ1-5, with TRBD1 as a possible D gene (5 bases). This CDR3 contains 13 residues. V gave up 0 bases and J gave up 6 bases, with 6 bases separating them. CDR1 and CDR2 from the germline V gene are MNHEY and SVGAGI. In DNA form, the CDR3 reads TGTGCCAGCAGTTACTCAGGGGTTCAGCCCCAGCATTTT. It specifies CASSYSGVQPQHF.

This clone was seen a single time. This rearrangement joins TRBV13 to TRBJ1-1, with a weak D call TRBD1 (6 bases). This CDR3 is 16 amino acids long. CDR1 PRHDT and CDR2 FYEKMQ come from the germline V gene (reference sequence). The V and J ends lost 2 bases and 6 bases respectively, with 19 bases between them. The CDR3 protein is CASSLHGRGSIPEAFF. The DNA for the CDR3 is TGTGCCAGCAGCTTACACGGCAGGGGAAGTATCCCTGAAGCTTTCTTT.

The V call is TRBV7-3, the J call TRBJ2-2, with D maybe TRBD1 (5 bases). V was pared by 0 bases and J by 7 bases, with 12 bases between. The CDR3 has 15 residues. Germline loops: CDR1 SGHTA, CDR2 FQGTGA. The CDR3 coding sequence is TGTGCCAGCAGCTTAACAGGCAGGGCTGTCGGGGAGCTGTTTTTT. It codes for CASSLTGRAVGELFF.

The chain joins TRBV2 to TRBJ2-7; 10 bases fit TRBD1. With V trimmed by 7 bases and J by 1 base, 7 bases remained unmatched. Germline V gives CDR1 SNHLY, CDR2 FYNNEI. This CDR3 spans 15 amino acids. This CDR3 reads CASMTPGQGSYEQYF. Written as DNA, the CDR3 is TGTGCCAGCATGACCCCGGGACAGGGGTCCTACGAGCAGTACTTC.

Comment on this clone: This CDR3 is also generated by other DNA sequences in the sample. CDR3 sequence (DNA): TGTGCCAGCAGTGAGACAGGGAAGGACGCCTACAATGAGCAGTTCTTC. Translating it yields CASSETGKDAYNEQFF. The gene calls are TRBV2 and TRBJ2-1, with 7 nucleotides matching TRBD1. The CDR3 spans 16 residues. CDR1 is SNHLY and CDR2 is FYNNEI in the germline V gene. The trim removed 3 bases at V and 2 bases at J, leaving 7 bases unmatched.

The chain is built from TRBV11-3 and TRBJ2-2; 7 nucleotides match TRBD1. The CDR3 sequence is 16 residues long. Losses at the gene ends were 3 bases for V and 4 bases for J; bases not matched to a gene: 8. The germline V gene encodes CDR1 SGHNT and CDR2 YENEEA. The CDR3 loop is CASSFGKTGTTGELFF. The CDR3 DNA is TGTGCCAGCAGCTTTGGGAAGACAGGGACCACCGGGGAGCTGTTTTTT. The full variable domain, completed using reference TRBV11-3 and TRBJ2-2, is EAGVVQSPRYKIIEKKQPVAFWCNPISGHNTLYWYLQNLGQGPELLIRYENEEAVDDSQLPKDRFSAERLKGVDSTLKIQPAELGDSAVYLCASSFGKTGTTGELFFGEGSRLTVL.

The chain joins TRBV11-1 to TRBJ2-4; the D gene is possibly TRBD1 (5 bases). CDR1 SGHAT and CDR2 FQDESV come from the germline V gene (reference sequence). V lost 5 bases to trimming and J lost 6 bases, with 14 bases between them. The CDR3 length is 14 residues. DNA of the CDR3: TGTGCCAGCAGCCAGGACACCGGCGGAAACATTCAGTACTTC. This codes for CASSQDTGGNIQYF. Full variable domain (remainder filled in from reference TRBV11-1 and TRBJ2-4): EAEVAQSPRYKITEKSQAVAFWCDPISGHATLYWYRQILGQGPELLVQFQDESVVDDSQLPKDRFSAERLKGVDSTLKIQPAELGDSAMYLCASSQDTGGNIQYFGAGTRLSVL.